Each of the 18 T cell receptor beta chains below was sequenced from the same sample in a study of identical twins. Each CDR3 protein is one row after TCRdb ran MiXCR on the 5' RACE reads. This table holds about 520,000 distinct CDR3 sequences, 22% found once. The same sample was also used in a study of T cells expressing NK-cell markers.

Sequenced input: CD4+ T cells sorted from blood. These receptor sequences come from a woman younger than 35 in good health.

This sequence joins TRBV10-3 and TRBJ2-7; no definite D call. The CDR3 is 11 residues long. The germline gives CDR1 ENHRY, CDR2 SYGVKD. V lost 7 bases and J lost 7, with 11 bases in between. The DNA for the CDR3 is TGTGCCATCAAAAACACCGAAGAGCAGTACTTC. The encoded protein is CAIKNTEEQYF.

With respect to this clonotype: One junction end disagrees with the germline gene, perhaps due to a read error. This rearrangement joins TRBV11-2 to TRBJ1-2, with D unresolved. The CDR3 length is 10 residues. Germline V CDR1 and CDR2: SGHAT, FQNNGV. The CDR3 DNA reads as TGTGCCAGCAGCTTGTTTCTTGTTCCCTTC. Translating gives CASSLFLVPF.

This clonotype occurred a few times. CDR3 nucleotide sequence: TGCAGCGTTGAATTACAGTGGGAGGGCTACACCTTC. Translating it yields CSVELQWEGYTF. This sequence joins TRBV29-1 and TRBJ1-2; D not certain. Germline values: CDR1 SQVTM, CDR2 ANQGSEA. The CDR3 has 12 residues. V lost 2 bases and J 8 bases, leaving 12 bases between the germline ends.

CDR3 DNA: TGTGCCAGCAGTTCGACCTCTAACGAGCAGTACTTC. This codes for CASSSTSNEQYF. The chain carries TRBV28 and TRBJ2-7; D is ambiguous. The germline V and J ends were trimmed by 4 bases and 5 bases, with 9 bases remaining between them. The CDR3 runs to 12 residues. CDR1 is MDHEN, CDR2 SYDVKM, per germline.

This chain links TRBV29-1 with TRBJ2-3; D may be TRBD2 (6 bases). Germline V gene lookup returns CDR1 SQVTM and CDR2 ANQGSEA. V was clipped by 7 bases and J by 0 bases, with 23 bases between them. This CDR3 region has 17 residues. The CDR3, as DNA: TGCAGCGAACTAAACGTACTAGCTTTTACTAGCACAGATACGCAGTATTTT. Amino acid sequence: CSELNVLAFTSTDTQYF.

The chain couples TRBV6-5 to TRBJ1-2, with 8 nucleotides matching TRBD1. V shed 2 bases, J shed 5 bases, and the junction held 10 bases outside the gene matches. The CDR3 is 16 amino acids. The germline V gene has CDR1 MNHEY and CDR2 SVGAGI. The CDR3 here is CASSYAPGTGPYGYTF. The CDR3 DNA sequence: TGTGCCAGCAGTTACGCGCCCGGGACAGGACCTTATGGCTACACCTTC.

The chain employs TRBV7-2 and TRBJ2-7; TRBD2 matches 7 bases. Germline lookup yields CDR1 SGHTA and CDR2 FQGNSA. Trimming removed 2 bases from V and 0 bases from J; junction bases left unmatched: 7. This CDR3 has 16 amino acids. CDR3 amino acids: CASSLPSGNRSYEQYF. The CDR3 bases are TGTGCCAGCAGCTTACCTAGCGGAAACCGCTCCTACGAGCAGTACTTC.

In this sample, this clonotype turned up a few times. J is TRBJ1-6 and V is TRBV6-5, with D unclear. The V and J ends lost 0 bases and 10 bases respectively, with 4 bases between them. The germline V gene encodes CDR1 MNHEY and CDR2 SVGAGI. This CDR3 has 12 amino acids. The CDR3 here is CASSYSGSPLHF. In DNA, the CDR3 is TGTGCCAGCAGTTACTCGGGATCACCCCTCCACTTT.

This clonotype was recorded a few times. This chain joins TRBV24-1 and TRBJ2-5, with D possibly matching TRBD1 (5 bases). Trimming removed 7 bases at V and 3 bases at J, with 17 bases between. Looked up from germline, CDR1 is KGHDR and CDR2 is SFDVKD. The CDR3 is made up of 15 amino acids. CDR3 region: CATSPDTSGKETQYF. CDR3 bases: TGTGCCACCAGCCCGGACACCTCTGGGAAAGAGACCCAGTACTTC.

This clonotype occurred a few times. The CDR3 DNA is TGTGCCAGCAGCTTACGAGCGGGAGATGACACCGGGGAGCTGTTTTTT. Protein product: CASSLRAGDDTGELFF. The chain joins TRBV7-2 to TRBJ2-2, with TRBD2 matching 8 bases. After removal of 2 bases from V and 3 bases from J, the junction contained 5 bases not matched to a gene. The germline V gene has CDR1 SGHTA and CDR2 FQGNSA. The CDR3 is 16 residues long. Based on the CDR3 plus reference TRBV7-2 and TRBJ2-2, the full variable domain is GAGVSQSPSNKVTEKGKDVELRCDPISGHTALYWYRQSLGQGLEFLIYFQGNSAPDKSGLPSDRFSAERTGGSVSTLTIQRTQQEDSAVYLCASSLRAGDDTGELFFGEGSRLTVL.

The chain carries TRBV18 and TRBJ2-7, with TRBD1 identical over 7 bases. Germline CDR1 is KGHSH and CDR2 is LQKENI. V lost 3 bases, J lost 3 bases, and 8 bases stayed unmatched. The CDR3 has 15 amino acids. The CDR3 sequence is CASSPVGTEDYEQYF. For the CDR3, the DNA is TGTGCCAGCTCACCGGTCGGGACAGAAGACTACGAGCAGTACTTC.

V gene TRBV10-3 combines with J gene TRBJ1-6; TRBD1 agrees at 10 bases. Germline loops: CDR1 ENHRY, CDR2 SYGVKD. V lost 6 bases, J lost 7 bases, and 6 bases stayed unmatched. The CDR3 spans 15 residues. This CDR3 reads CAIRQPGQGNSPLHF. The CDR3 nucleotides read TGTGCCATCAGACAACCGGGACAGGGGAATTCACCCCTCCACTTT.

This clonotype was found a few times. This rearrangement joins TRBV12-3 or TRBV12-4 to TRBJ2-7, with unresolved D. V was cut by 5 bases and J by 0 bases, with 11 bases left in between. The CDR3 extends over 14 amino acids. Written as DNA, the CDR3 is TGTGCCAGCAGTGGAACTTCTAGCTCCTACGAGCAGTACTTC. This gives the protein CASSGTSSSYEQYF.

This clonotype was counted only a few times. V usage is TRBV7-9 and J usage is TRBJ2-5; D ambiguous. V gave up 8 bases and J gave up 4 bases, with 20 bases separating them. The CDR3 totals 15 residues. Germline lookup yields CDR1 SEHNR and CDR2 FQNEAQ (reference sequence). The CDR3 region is CASEVLQVQAETQYF. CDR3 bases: TGTGCCAGCGAGGTTTTGCAGGTGCAGGCAGAGACCCAGTACTTC.

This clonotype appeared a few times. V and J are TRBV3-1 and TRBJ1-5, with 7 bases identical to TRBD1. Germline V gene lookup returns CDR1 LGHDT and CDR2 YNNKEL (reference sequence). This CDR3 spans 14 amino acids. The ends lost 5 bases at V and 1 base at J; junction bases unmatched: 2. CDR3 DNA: TGTGCCAGCAGCTGGGGACAGAGCAATCAGCCCCAGCATTTT. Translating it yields CASSWGQSNQPQHF. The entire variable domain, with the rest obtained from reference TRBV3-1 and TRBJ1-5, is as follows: DTAVSQTPKYLVTQMGNDKSIKCEQNLGHDTMYWYKQDSKKFLKIMFSYNNKELIINETVPNRFSPKSPDKAHLNLHINSLELGDSAVYFCASSWGQSNQPQHFGDGTRLSIL.

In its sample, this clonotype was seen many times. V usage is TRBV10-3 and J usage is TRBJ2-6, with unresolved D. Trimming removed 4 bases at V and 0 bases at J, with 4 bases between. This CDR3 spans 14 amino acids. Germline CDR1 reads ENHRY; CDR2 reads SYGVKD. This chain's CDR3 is CAISGTSGANVLTF. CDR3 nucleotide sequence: TGTGCCATCAGTGGGACCTCTGGGGCCAACGTCCTGACTTTC.

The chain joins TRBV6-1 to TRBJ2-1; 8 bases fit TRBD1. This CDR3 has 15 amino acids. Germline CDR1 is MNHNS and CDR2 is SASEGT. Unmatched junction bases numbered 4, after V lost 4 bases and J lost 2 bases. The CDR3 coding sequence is TGTGCCAGCAGTGCTCGGGACAGGACCTACAATGAGCAGTTCTTC. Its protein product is CASSARDRTYNEQFF.

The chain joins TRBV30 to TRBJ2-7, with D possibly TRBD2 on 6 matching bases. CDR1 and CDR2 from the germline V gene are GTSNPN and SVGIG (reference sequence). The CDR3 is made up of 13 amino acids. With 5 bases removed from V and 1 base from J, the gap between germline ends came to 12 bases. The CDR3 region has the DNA TGTGCCTGGGGTAGCGGTTGGTCCTACGAGCAGTACTTC. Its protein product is CAWGSGWSYEQYF. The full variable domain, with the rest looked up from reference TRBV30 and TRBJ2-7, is SQTIHQWPATLVQPVGSPLSLECTVEGTSNPNLYWYRQAAGRGLQLLFYSVGIGQISSEVPQNLSASRPQDRQFILSSKKLLLSDSGFYLCAWGSGWSYEQYFGPGTRLTVT.